Sequencing of this T cell receptor (beta chain) was carried out in a study of molecular identifiers for immune sequencing clone quantification. Study-level information: The replicates split RNA from around 18,000 or 91,000 naive CD8 cells five ways and sequenced four. Overall study results and limits: Shared barcodes on identical TCR molecules could underestimate the sizes of highly expanded clones.

TCRdb used MiXCR to reprocess the PCR reads, holding one entry per CDR3 protein. The sample contains over 600,000 distinct CDR3 sequences, 20% of which appear only once. This clonotype was found many times. Its antigen is as yet unknown. The CDR3 sequence is 18 residues long. V was shortened by 6 bases and J by 1 base, with 21 bases between the two germline ends. In germline, CDR1 is LGHNT, CDR2 FRNRAP. Source material: naive CD8+ T cells from blood, with Jurkat cell RNA spiked in. Stated subset: FACS-sorted CD8+CD4-CCR7+CD45RA+ naive T cells. The V call is TRBV12-5, the J call TRBJ2-2, with D perhaps TRBD1 (6 bases). The TCR sequence derives from a human donor in good health. Some libraries in this study had Jurkat cell RNA spiked in. CDR3 sequence: CASGLHQGSMRNTGELFF. The CDR3 DNA sequence: TGTGCTAGTGGCCTCCATCAGGGGTCAATGAGGAACACCGGGGAGCTGTTTTTT.